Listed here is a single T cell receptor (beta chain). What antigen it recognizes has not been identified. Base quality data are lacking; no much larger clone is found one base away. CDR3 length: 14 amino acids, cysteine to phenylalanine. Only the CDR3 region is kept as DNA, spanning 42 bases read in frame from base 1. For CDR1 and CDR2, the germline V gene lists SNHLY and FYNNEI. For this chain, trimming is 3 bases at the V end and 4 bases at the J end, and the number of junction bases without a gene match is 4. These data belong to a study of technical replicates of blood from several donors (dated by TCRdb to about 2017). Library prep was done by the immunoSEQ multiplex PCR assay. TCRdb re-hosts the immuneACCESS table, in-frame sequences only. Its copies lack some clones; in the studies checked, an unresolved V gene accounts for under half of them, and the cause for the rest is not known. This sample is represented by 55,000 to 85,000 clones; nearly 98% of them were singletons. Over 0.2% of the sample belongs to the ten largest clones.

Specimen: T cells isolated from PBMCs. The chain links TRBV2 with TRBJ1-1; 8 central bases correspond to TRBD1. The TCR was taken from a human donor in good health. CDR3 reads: CASSETTGGTEAFF. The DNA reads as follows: TGTGCCAGCAGTGAGACTACAGGGGGCACTGAAGCTTTCTTT. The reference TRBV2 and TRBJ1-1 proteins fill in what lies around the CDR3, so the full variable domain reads EPEVTQTPSHQVTQMGQEVILRCVPISNHLYFYWYRQILGQKVEFLVSFYNNEISEKSEIFDDQFSVERPDGSNFTLKIRSTKLEDSAMYFCASSETTGGTEAFFGQGTRLTVV.